Listed below are T cell receptor beta chains from one sample, sequenced in a study of blood T cell repertoires in COVID-19. The table came from immunoSEQ multiplex PCR; TCRdb's copy has only in-frame clones and leaves some out. In the table there are some 200,000 clones, 82% of which are singletons. The sequenced sample consisted of PBMCs or T cells enriched from blood (not recorded which). These receptors all come from a man in his forties who had recovered from COVID-19. Both conserved end residues are part of each CDR3. The D gene is left open where the match is weak. Clone size, where shown, is once, few, many, or a class for clones that have expanded.

V: TRBV24-1
J: TRBJ2-7
size: NA
D: NA
CDR3: CATSDATVPYEQYF
DNA: TGTGCCACCAGTGACGCGACAGTCCCCTACGAGCAGTACTTC

V: TRBV7-9
J: TRBJ2-2
size: NA
D: TRBD2
CDR3: CASSSGLAGVLGGELFF
DNA: TGTGCCAGCAGCTCCGGACTAGCGGGAGTACTTGGCGGGGAGCTGTTTTTT

V: TRBV2
J: TRBJ2-5
size: NA
D: TRBD1
CDR3: CASSDRQGGYQETQYF
DNA: TGTGCCAGCAGTGACCGACAGGGGGGCTACCAAGAGACCCAGTACTTC

V: TRBV7-8
J: TRBJ2-1
size: NA
D: TRBD2
CDR3: CASSRSRREGPDEQFF
DNA: TGTGCCAGCAGCCGAAGCCGGCGGGAGGGCCCGGATGAGCAGTTCTTC

V: TRBV5-8
J: TRBJ1-1
size: NA
D: NA
CDR3: CASSLARGADTEAFF
DNA: TGTGCCAGCAGCTTGGCCAGGGGCGCGGACACTGAAGCTTTCTTT

V: TRBV27
J: TRBJ2-3
size: NA
D: TRBD1
CDR3: CASSPTGGGTDTQYF
DNA: TGTGCCAGCAGCCCGACAGGGGGCGGCACAGATACGCAGTATTTT

V: TRBV18
J: TRBJ1-2
size: NA
D: TRBD1
CDR3: CASSPRTGDSYGYTF
DNA: TGTGCCAGCTCACCACGAACAGGGGATTCCTATGGCTACACCTTC

V: TRBV6-6
J: TRBJ2-5
size: NA
D: TRBD2
CDR3: CASSPLAGGNQETQYF
DNA: TGTGCCAGCAGTCCCTTAGCGGGAGGGAACCAAGAGACCCAGTACTTC

V: TRBV11-3
J: TRBJ2-1
size: once
D: NA
CDR3: CASSHGISRGNEQFF
DNA: TGTGCCAGCAGCCACGGGATAAGTCGCGGCAATGAGCAGTTCTTC

V: TRBV27
J: TRBJ2-7
size: NA
D: NA
CDR3: CARGQIFYEQYF
DNA: TGTGCCAGGGGACAAATCTTTTACGAGCAGTACTTC

V: TRBV5-8
J: TRBJ2-2
size: NA
D: TRBD1
CDR3: CASSSGTGPTGELFF
DNA: TGTGCCAGCAGTTCCGGGACAGGGCCCACCGGGGAGCTGTTTTTT

V: TRBV7-3
J: TRBJ2-7
size: few
D: TRBD2
CDR3: CASSLMGLATDEQYF
DNA: TGTGCCAGCAGCTTAATGGGACTAGCGACGGACGAGCAGTACTTC

V: TRBV4-1
J: TRBJ1-5
size: NA
D: TRBD1
CDR3: CASSQGQGAGQPQHF
DNA: TGCGCCAGCAGCCAGGGACAGGGGGCAGGACAGCCCCAGCATTTT

V: TRBV4-2
J: TRBJ2-3
size: NA
D: TRBD2
CDR3: CASSRTSVTTDTQYF
DNA: TGTGCCAGCAGCCGCACTAGCGTAACCACAGATACGCAGTATTTT

V: TRBV6-2/TRBV6-3
J: TRBJ1-2
size: NA
D: NA
CDR3: CASSYPDIYNYGYTF
DNA: TGTGCCAGCAGTTACCCGGACATATATAACTATGGCTACACCTTC

V: TRBV7-7
J: TRBJ1-6
size: NA
D: NA
CDR3: CASIPREEVRVRNSPLHF
DNA: TGTGCTAGCATCCCTCGTGAGGAGGTGAGGGTGCGTAATTCACCCCTCCACTTT

V: TRBV15
J: TRBJ2-3
size: NA
D: TRBD2
CDR3: CATSRIAGVSDTQYF
DNA: TGTGCCACCAGCAGGATAGCGGGAGTCTCAGATACGCAGTATTTT

V: TRBV6-1
J: TRBJ1-5
size: NA
D: NA
CDR3: CASSEFGQLSNQPQHF
DNA: TGTGCCAGCAGTGAATTTGGACAACTAAGCAATCAGCCCCAGCATTTT

V: TRBV9
J: TRBJ1-1
size: few
D: NA
CDR3: CASSVGGFRGEAFF
DNA: TGTGCCAGCAGCGTTGGGGGGTTTCGGGGTGAAGCTTTCTTT

V: TRBV10-3
J: TRBJ1-4
size: once
D: NA
CDR3: CAISESWTRHNEKLFF
DNA: TGTGCCATCAGTGAGTCCTGGACACGCCATAATGAAAAACTGTTTTTT

V: TRBV10-1
J: TRBJ2-7
size: once
D: NA
CDR3: CASSQGYEQYF
DNA: TGCGCCAGCAGTCAGGGGTACGAGCAGTACTTC

V: TRBV25-1
J: TRBJ2-3
size: NA
D: TRBD1
CDR3: CASKTGYPTDTQYF
DNA: TGTGCCAGCAAGACAGGGTATCCCACAGATACGCAGTATTTT

V: TRBV5-1
J: TRBJ2-1
size: NA
D: TRBD2
CDR3: CASSLGGAVYNEQFF
DNA: TGCGCCAGCAGCCTCGGGGGGGCAGTCTACAATGAGCAGTTCTTC

V: TRBV18
J: TRBJ1-2
size: NA
D: TRBD1
CDR3: CASSPSPGQHYGYTF
DNA: TGTGCCAGCTCACCGTCGCCGGGACAGCACTATGGCTACACCTTC

V: TRBV12-2
J: TRBJ2-3
size: NA
D: NA
CDR3: CASRPGRADTQYF
DNA: TGTGCAAGTCGCCCCGGGAGGGCAGATACGCAGTATTTT

V: TRBV15
J: TRBJ1-6
size: NA
D: NA
CDR3: CATSRTGAGRGSPLHF
DNA: TGTGCCACCAGCAGGACTGGGGCAGGGCGCGGTTCACCCCTCCACTTT

V: TRBV27
J: TRBJ2-1
size: NA
D: NA
CDR3: CASSPREPYSYNEQFF
DNA: TGTGCCAGCAGTCCCCGTGAGCCGTACTCCTACAATGAGCAGTTCTTC

V: TRBV27
J: TRBJ2-1
size: NA
D: TRBD2
CDR3: CASSLLAGSSYNEQFF
DNA: TGTGCCAGCAGTTTACTAGCGGGTAGCTCCTACAATGAGCAGTTCTTC

V: TRBV5-1
J: TRBJ2-1
size: NA
D: TRBD2
CDR3: CASGGTSGSNEQFF
DNA: TGCGCCAGCGGAGGGACTAGCGGGAGCAATGAGCAGTTCTTC

V: TRBV12-3/TRBV12-4
J: TRBJ2-7
size: once
D: NA
CDR3: CASSPLSVWEQYF
DNA: TGTGCCAGCAGTCCCCTTTCGGTGTGGGAGCAGTACTTC

V: TRBV19
J: TRBJ1-6
size: NA
D: NA
CDR3: CASAKIGEQPYNSPLHF
DNA: TGTGCCAGTGCCAAGATAGGGGAACAACCCTATAATTCACCCCTCCACTTT

V: TRBV2
J: TRBJ1-5
size: NA
D: NA
CDR3: CASRWAGVNQPQHF
DNA: TGTGCCAGCCGATGGGCAGGGGTCAATCAGCCCCAGCATTTT

V: TRBV9
J: TRBJ1-2
size: NA
D: NA
CDR3: CASSGRSGYTF
DNA: TGTGCCAGCAGCGGTCGGTCCGGCTACACCTTC